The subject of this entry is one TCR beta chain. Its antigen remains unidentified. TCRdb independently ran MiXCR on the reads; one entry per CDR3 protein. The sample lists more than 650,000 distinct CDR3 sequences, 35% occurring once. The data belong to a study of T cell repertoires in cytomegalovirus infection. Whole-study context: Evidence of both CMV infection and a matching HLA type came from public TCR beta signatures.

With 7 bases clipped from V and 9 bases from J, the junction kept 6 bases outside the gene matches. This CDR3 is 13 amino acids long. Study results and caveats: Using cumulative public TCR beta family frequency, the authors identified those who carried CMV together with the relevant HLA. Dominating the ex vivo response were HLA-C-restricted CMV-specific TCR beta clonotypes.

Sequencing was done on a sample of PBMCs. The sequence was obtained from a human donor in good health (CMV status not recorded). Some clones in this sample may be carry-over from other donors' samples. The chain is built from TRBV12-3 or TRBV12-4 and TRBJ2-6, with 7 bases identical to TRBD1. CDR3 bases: TGTGCCAGCACCGGGCGGACAGGCAACGTCCTGACTTTC. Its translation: CASTGRTGNVLTF.